This T cell receptor (beta chain) was profiled in a study of blood T cell repertoires in COVID-19. CDR1 is SGHAT, CDR2 FQNNGV, per germline. CDR3 size: 18 residues. V lost 4 bases to trimming and J lost 1 base, with 22 bases between them. Libraries were prepared by immunoSEQ multiplex PCR; TCRdb keeps only in-frame clonotypes and omits some of them. There are around 380,000 clones in the sample; approximately 87% occur only once, and 1% to 1.5% lies in the top ten. The sequenced material came from PBMCs or T cells enriched from blood (not recorded which). This chain connects TRBV11-2 to TRBJ1-1, with D tentatively TRBD1 (6 bases). The clonotype originates from a man aged 25-45 years who had recovered from COVID-19. CDR3 in amino acids: CASSYRLRTVSGNTEAFF. In DNA form, the CDR3 reads TGTGCCAGCAGCTACAGACTCAGGACAGTCTCCGGGAACACTGAAGCTTTCTTT.